This T cell receptor (beta chain) was sequenced in a study of CD8+CD57+ T cells in acquired aplastic anemia. Patients chosen for sequencing had CD8+CD57+ cells that had expanded, as shown by flow cytometry. From germline, CDR1 is SGHVS and CDR2 FQNEAQ. This CDR3 is built from 14 residues. The study's findings and limits: Comparison of patients with controls identified almost 30 shared CD8+ CDR3 sequences.

In its sample, this clonotype was seen a few times. As yet, its antigen is unknown. Sequence at one end of the junction differs from germline and may be a read error. TCR beta VDJ combinations and CDR3 sequences were profiled from genomic DNA. From the reads, TCRdb called clonotypes with MiXCR, one entry per CDR3 protein. The sample holds around 250,000 distinct CDR3 sequences, less than 85% seen once. V is TRBV7-8 and J is TRBJ2-5; TRBD2 might be the D (5 bases). This receptor was obtained from a human donor with aplastic anemia. Sequencing input: sorted CD4+, CD8+, or CD8+CD57+ T cells (not recorded which) from PBMCs. The CDR3, as DNA: TGTGCCAGCAGCTGGGCCGGAGGCCAAGATACCCAGTACTTC. This translates into CASSWAGGQDTQYF.